A single sample is the source of the 19 T cell receptor beta chains below, sequenced in a study of T-cell reconstitution after alpha-beta-depleted transplantation in children. Unique molecular identifiers were incorporated when the TCRbeta library was constructed. Each CDR3 protein is one row after TCRdb ran MiXCR on the PCR reads. Of 600,000 or so distinct CDR3 sequences in the sample, about 21% are singletons; the top ten hold roughly 14%. Sequencing used PBMCs, mostly from graft donor cells, obtained 360 days after TCRalphabeta/CD19-depleted stem cell transplant. Receptors originate from a boy under two years old who had a stem cell transplant for acute myeloid leukemia, so the T cells may come from the graft donor.

This clonotype was seen many times. The chain joins TRBV20-1 to TRBJ2-5; D is ambiguous. The germline V and J ends were trimmed by 3 bases and 3 bases, with 23 bases remaining between them. The germline V gene has CDR1 DFQATT and CDR2 SNEGSKA (reference sequence). The CDR3 is 17 amino acids. In nucleotides, the CDR3 is TGCAGTGCTAGCGGTCCGTCGAGCCGGACGGAAAAAGAGACCCAGTACTTC. This translates into CSASGPSSRTEKETQYF.

Many counts were recorded for this clonotype. The chain joins TRBV5-1 to TRBJ1-1; the D gene is possibly TRBD1 (6 bases). The CDR3 is 13 amino acids. Trimming stripped 0 bases from V and 12 bases from J, with 15 bases between. CDR1 and CDR2 from the germline V gene are SGHRS and YFSETQ. The CDR3 coding sequence is TGCGCCAGCAGCTTGGCAGACAGGACGGTGACTTTCTTT. It yields the protein CASSLADRTVTFF.

The gene calls are TRBV20-1 and TRBJ2-7, with D perhaps assigned TRBD1 or TRBD2 (6 bases each). Trimming pared 3 bases from V and 9 bases from J, leaving 12 bases between. The CDR3 has 11 residues. The germline V gene encodes CDR1 DFQATT and CDR2 SNEGSKA (reference sequence). In DNA, the CDR3 is TGCAGTGCTAGGGGGGGCGCGAGGCAGTACGTC. It translates to CSARGGARQYV.

The chain links TRBV10-3 to TRBJ2-4; tentatively, D is TRBD1 (5 bases). Germline values: CDR1 ENHRY, CDR2 SYGVKD. The CDR3 has 14 amino acids. V dropped 3 bases and J dropped 3 bases, with 9 bases sitting between them. The DNA for the CDR3 is TGTGCCATCAGTGACTCCAGGGTCAAAAACATTCAGTACTTC. It codes for CAISDSRVKNIQYF.

This clonotype is labeled medium-sized. The rearrangement uses TRBV12-3 or TRBV12-4 and TRBJ2-5, with 7 bases fitting TRBD2. The CDR3 covers 14 residues. J gave up 4 bases and V 5 bases, and 7 bases lay outside the gene matches. In nucleotides, the CDR3 is TGTGCCAGCAGTCCAACACGGGGGGTAGAGACCCAGTACTTC. Translating it yields CASSPTRGVETQYF.

This clonotype came up once. V is TRBV15 and J is TRBJ2-3; weak D call: TRBD1 (5 bases). Germline assignment: CDR1 LNHNV and CDR2 YYDKDF (reference sequence). V shed 1 base and J shed 5 bases, with 10 bases lying between them. The CDR3 sequence is 14 residues long. The CDR3 DNA reads as TGTGCCACCAGCAGAGCCAGGGAAGGAGATACGCAGTATTTT. Its protein product is CATSRAREGDTQYF.

The CDR3 reads CASGRTVYSPLHF. CDR3 DNA: TGTGCCAGTGGGCGGACAGTTTATTCACCCCTCCACTTT. V and J are TRBV19 and TRBJ1-6; tentative D call: TRBD1 (6 bases). The V gene's germline CDR1 is LNHDA and CDR2 SQIVND (reference sequence). V shed 8 bases and J shed 8 bases, with 13 bases lying between them. The CDR3 sequence is 13 residues long.

This clonotype has at least ten counts. This chain connects TRBV6-5 to TRBJ1-6; a weak D match, TRBD1 (5 bases). The CDR3 loop spans 12 amino acids. The germline V gene has CDR1 MNHEY and CDR2 SVGAGI. The ends were cut back, 5 bases at V and 10 bases at J, with 9 bases in the middle. CDR3 sequence reads: CASSIQGSPLHF. DNA for the CDR3: TGTGCCAGCAGTATCCAGGGCTCACCCCTCCACTTT.

This clonotype was seen ten or more times. This chain joins TRBV7-9 and TRBJ1-4; D is perhaps TRBD1 (6 bases). The V and J ends lost 3 bases and 7 bases respectively, with 15 bases between them. The CDR3 has 15 residues. The germline gives CDR1 SEHNR, CDR2 FQNEAQ (reference sequence). The CDR3 spells CASSFSGGAGEKLFF. CDR3 DNA: TGTGCCAGCAGCTTTTCTGGGGGCGCGGGTGAAAAACTGTTTTTT.

V is TRBV11-1 and J is TRBJ1-1; tentative D call: TRBD1 (6 bases). CDR3 length: 13 residues. The germline V and J ends were trimmed by 8 bases and 6 bases, with 16 bases remaining between them. Germline V gene lookup returns CDR1 SGHAT and CDR2 FQDESV (reference sequence). CDR3 loop: CASEFGGASEAFF. Here the CDR3 DNA reads TGTGCCAGCGAGTTTGGGGGCGCATCTGAAGCTTTCTTT. The complete variable domain, with remaining parts taken from reference TRBV11-1 and TRBJ1-1, reads EAEVAQSPRYKITEKSQAVAFWCDPISGHATLYWYRQILGQGPELLVQFQDESVVDDSQLPKDRFSAERLKGVDSTLKIQPAELGDSAMYLCASEFGGASEAFFGQGTRLTVV.

The chain recombines TRBV7-2 with TRBJ2-3; the match to TRBD2 covers 9 bases. CDR1 and CDR2 from the germline V gene are SGHTA and FQGNSA. Trimming cost V 3 bases and J 3 bases; bases outside gene matches: 10. The CDR3 consists of 17 residues. As DNA, the CDR3 is TGTGCCAGCAGCTTTAGGGTCGCGGGGGGGCGAACAGATACGCAGTATTTT. This translates into CASSFRVAGGRTDTQYF.

CDR3 protein: CASSRPYVNQYNEQFF. The CDR3 region has the DNA TGTGCCAGCAGCCGCCCCTATGTGAACCAGTACAATGAGCAGTTCTTC. The V and J genes are TRBV7-2 and TRBJ2-1, with unresolved D. The germline CDR1 and CDR2 sequences are SGHTA and FQGNSA. The CDR3 is made up of 16 amino acids. V was pared by 5 bases and J by 4 bases, with 18 bases between.

V gene TRBV12-3 or TRBV12-4 combines with J gene TRBJ1-1, with D hard to call. This CDR3 region has 11 residues. The V end lost 8 bases, the J end lost 4 bases, and 8 bases lay between the germline ends. The CDR3 bases are TGTGCCAGCTTGGCAGGCACTGAAGCTTTCTTT. It codes for CASLAGTEAFF.

V usage is TRBV7-2 and J usage is TRBJ2-7; no definite D call. The CDR3 extends over 12 amino acids. The V gene lost 1 base and the J gene lost 6 bases, with 7 bases spanning the gap. Germline loops: CDR1 SGHTA, CDR2 FQGNSA. The CDR3 protein is CASSLDRFEQYF. The CDR3 nucleotides are TGTGCCAGCAGCTTAGATCGTTTCGAGCAGTACTTC.

This chain connects TRBV29-1 to TRBJ2-1, with TRBD1 identical over 10 bases. In germline, CDR1 is SQVTM, CDR2 ANQGSEA. Trimming at V came to 6 bases and at J to 8 bases, leaving 7 bases not matched to a gene. This CDR3 region has 13 residues. For the CDR3, the DNA is TGCAGCGTGTCCCCGACAGGGGGCGATGAGCAGTTCTTC. Amino acids: CSVSPTGGDEQFF.

This clonotype was seen at least ten times. The gene calls are TRBV11-3 and TRBJ2-2; no definite D call. CDR1 and CDR2 from the germline V gene are SGHNT and YENEEA. The CDR3 is 11 amino acids. Trimming cost V 2 bases and J 6 bases, with 1 base left between them. CDR3 sequence (DNA): TGTGCCAGCAGCTTACCCGGGGAGCTGTTTTTT. Protein product: CASSLPGELFF.

The table lists this clonotype with many counts. This chain connects TRBV11-2 to TRBJ2-5; either TRBD1 or TRBD2 may fit D (5 bases each). The CDR3 runs to 15 residues. CDR1 and CDR2 (germline): SGHAT, FQNNGV. The V gene lost 3 bases and the J gene lost 2 bases, with 13 bases spanning the gap. CDR3 bases: TGTGCCAGCAGCTTGCGAGGGGTTCTTCAAGAGACCCAGTACTTC. Amino acids: CASSLRGVLQETQYF.

This clonotype showed up just a few times. The rearrangement uses TRBV12-3 or TRBV12-4 and TRBJ2-7, with TRBD2 matching 7 bases. Trimming at V came to 1 base and at J to 3 bases, leaving 6 bases not matched to a gene. The length of the CDR3 is 15 residues. CDR3 sequence reads: CASSLEAGHSYEQYF. The CDR3 bases are TGTGCCAGCAGTTTAGAAGCGGGGCACAGCTACGAGCAGTACTTC.

The chain combines TRBV6-1 with TRBJ1-3; 8 bases are shared with TRBD1. The CDR3 covers 15 residues. Germline trimming cut 5 bases from V and 4 bases from J; bases unmatched to any gene: 7. Per germline, CDR1 MNHNS and CDR2 SASEGT. CDR3 amino acids: CASSRLQGDGNTIYF. CDR3 in DNA: TGTGCCAGCAGTCGGTTACAGGGGGACGGAAACACCATATATTTT.